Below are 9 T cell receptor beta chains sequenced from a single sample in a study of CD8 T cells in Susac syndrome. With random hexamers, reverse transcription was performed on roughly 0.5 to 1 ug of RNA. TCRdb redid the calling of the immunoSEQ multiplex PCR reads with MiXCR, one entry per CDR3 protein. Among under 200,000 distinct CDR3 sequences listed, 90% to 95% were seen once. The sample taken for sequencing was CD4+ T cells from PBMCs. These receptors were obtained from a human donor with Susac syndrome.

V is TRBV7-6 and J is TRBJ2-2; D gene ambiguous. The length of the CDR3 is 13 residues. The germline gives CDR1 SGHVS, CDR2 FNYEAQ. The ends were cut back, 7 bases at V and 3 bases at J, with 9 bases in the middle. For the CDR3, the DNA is TGTGCCAGCACCCTAGGAGACACCGGGGAGCTGTTTTTT. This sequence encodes CASTLGDTGELFF.

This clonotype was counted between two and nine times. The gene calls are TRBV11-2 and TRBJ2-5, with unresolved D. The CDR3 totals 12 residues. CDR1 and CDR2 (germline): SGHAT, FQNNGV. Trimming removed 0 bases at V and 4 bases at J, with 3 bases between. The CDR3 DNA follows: TGTGCCAGCAGCTTAGATCTAGAGACCCAGTACTTC. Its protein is CASSLDLETQYF.

The CDR3 spells CASSLTETQYF. CDR3 nucleotide sequence: TGCGCCAGCAGCTTGACAGAGACCCAGTACTTC. This chain links TRBV5-1 with TRBJ2-5, with D unresolved. Germline CDR1 and CDR2: SGHRS and YFSETQ. The V and J ends lost 1 base and 4 bases respectively, with 2 bases between them. The CDR3 extends over 11 amino acids.

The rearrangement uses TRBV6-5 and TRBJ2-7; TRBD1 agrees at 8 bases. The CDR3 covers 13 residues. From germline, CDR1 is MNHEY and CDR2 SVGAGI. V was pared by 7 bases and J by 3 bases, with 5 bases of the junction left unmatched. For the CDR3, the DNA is TGTGCCAGCAAGTCCGGGACAGGCTACGAGCAGTACTTC. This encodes CASKSGTGYEQYF.

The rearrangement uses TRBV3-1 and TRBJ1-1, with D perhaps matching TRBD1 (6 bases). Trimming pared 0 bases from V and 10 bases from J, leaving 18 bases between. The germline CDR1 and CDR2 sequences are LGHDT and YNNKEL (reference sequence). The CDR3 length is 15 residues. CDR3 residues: CASSQEVVPGAGAFF. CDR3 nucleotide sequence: TGTGCCAGCAGCCAAGAAGTGGTCCCAGGGGCCGGAGCTTTCTTT.

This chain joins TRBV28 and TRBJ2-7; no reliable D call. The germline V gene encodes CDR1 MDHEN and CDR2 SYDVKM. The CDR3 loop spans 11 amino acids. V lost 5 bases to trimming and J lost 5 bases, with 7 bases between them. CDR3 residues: CASSRRDEQYF. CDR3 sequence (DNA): TGTGCCAGCAGTAGAAGAGACGAGCAGTACTTC.

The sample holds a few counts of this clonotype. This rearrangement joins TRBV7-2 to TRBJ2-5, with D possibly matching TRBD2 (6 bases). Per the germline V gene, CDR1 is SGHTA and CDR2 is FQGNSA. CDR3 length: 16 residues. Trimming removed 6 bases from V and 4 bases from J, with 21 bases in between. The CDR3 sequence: CASSSTPGIAAETQYF. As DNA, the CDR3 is TGTGCCAGCAGTTCTACGCCCGGGATAGCGGCAGAGACCCAGTACTTC.

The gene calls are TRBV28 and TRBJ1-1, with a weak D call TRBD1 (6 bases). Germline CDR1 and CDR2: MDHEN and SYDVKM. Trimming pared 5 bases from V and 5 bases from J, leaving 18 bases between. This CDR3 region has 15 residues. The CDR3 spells CASSPSTGFGTEAFF. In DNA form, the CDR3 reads TGTGCCAGCAGTCCGTCTACAGGGTTTGGGACTGAAGCTTTCTTT.

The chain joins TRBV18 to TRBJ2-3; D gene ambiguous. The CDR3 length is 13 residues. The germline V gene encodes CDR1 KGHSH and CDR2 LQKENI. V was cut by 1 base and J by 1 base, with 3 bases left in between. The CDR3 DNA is TGTGCCAGCTCACCACAGGGCACAGATACGCAGTATTTT. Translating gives CASSPQGTDTQYF. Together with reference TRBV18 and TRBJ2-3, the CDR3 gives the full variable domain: NAGVMQNPRHLVRRRGQEARLRCSPMKGHSHVYWYRQLPEEGLKFMVYLQKENIIDESGMPKERFSAEFPKEGPSILRIQQVVRGDSAAYFCASSPQGTDTQYFGPGTRLTVL.